Listed here are 23 T cell receptor beta chains from one sample, sequenced in a study of cytomegalovirus exposure and HLA in healthy donors. Both 60 Vbeta primers and 13 Jbeta primers went into the PCR. Measured with immunoSEQ multiplex PCR; TCRdb has only the in-frame clones, and not every one. The sample records about 140,000 clones, 70% to 80% being singletons. Sequenced input: PBMCs. Receptor source: a man aged 18 to 29 in good health and CMV-seronegative.

This clone was counted once. V usage is TRBV7-9 and J usage is TRBJ2-7; D not certain. In germline, CDR1 is SEHNR, CDR2 FQNEAQ (reference sequence). This CDR3 has 13 amino acids. V lost 5 bases and J 3 bases, leaving 11 bases between the germline ends. Here the CDR3 DNA reads TGTGCCAGCAGCCCGCCCCCCTACTACGAGCAGTACTTC. Its protein is CASSPPPYYEQYF.

This clone was counted a few times. V usage is TRBV6-5 and J usage is TRBJ2-2; 7 bases agree with TRBD1. The CDR3 is 13 residues long. The junction had 6 bases not matched to a gene; V was cut back by 10 bases and J by 4 bases. The germline V gene has CDR1 MNHEY and CDR2 SVGAGI. This chain's CDR3 is CATRQGITGELFF. As DNA, the CDR3 is TGTGCCACACGACAGGGTATCACCGGGGAGCTGTTTTTT.

The chain recombines TRBV11-2 with TRBJ1-6; D may be TRBD1 (6 bases). Germline values: CDR1 SGHAT, CDR2 FQNNGV. The CDR3 consists of 16 residues. Between the trimmed V and J ends, which lost 4 bases and 3 bases, there was a span of 13 bases. The CDR3, as DNA: TGTGCCAGCAGCTACCGTGGACAGAACTATAATTCACCCCTCCACTTT. Amino acids: CASSYRGQNYNSPLHF.

The genes are TRBV18 and TRBJ2-3; D possibly corresponds to TRBD1 (5 bases). V lost 5 bases to trimming and J lost 0 bases, with 12 bases between them. This CDR3 has 15 amino acids. CDR1 is KGHSH, CDR2 LQKENI, per germline. The DNA of the CDR3 is TGTGCCAGCTCATCACAACAGGACAGCACAGATACGCAGTATTTT. Protein product: CASSSQQDSTDTQYF. The full variable domain, with the rest looked up from reference TRBV18 and TRBJ2-3, is NAGVMQNPRHLVRRRGQEARLRCSPMKGHSHVYWYRQLPEEGLKFMVYLQKENIIDESGMPKERFSAEFPKEGPSILRIQQVVRGDSAAYFCASSSQQDSTDTQYFGPGTRLTVL.

The rearrangement links TRBV6-5 to TRBJ1-5, with TRBD1 as a possible D gene (6 bases). V lost 6 bases, J lost 4 bases, and 16 bases lay in between. Germline V CDR1 and CDR2: MNHEY, SVGAGI. This CDR3 is 15 amino acids long. The CDR3 spells CASRLAGAGNQPQHF. The CDR3 DNA reads TGTGCCAGCAGGCTGGCGGGGGCGGGGAATCAGCCCCAGCATTTT.

The V and J genes are TRBV18 and TRBJ1-1; D remains unclear. The CDR3 sequence is 13 residues long. V was trimmed by 2 bases and J by 0 bases, leaving 4 bases between them. The germline V gene encodes CDR1 KGHSH and CDR2 LQKENI. CDR3 sequence (DNA): TGTGCCAGCTCACCAAACATGAACACTGAAGCTTTCTTT. Amino acids: CASSPNMNTEAFF.

The genes are TRBV5-1 and TRBJ1-1; 7 bases are shared with TRBD1. The J segment lost 4 bases and the V segment lost 4 bases, leaving 10 bases of the junction unmatched. The CDR3 is made up of 15 amino acids. Looked up from germline, CDR1 is SGHRS and CDR2 is YFSETQ. CDR3 residues: CASSVPRQGGTEAFF. In DNA, the CDR3 is TGCGCCAGCAGCGTACCTAGACAGGGAGGCACTGAAGCTTTCTTT.

This clone was recorded only once. This chain links TRBV9 with TRBJ2-2; 7 bases are shared with TRBD1. The V gene's germline CDR1 is SGDLS and CDR2 YYNGEE. The CDR3 is 15 amino acids. V trimming: 0 bases; J trimming: 3 bases; junction bases outside the gene matches: 2. This chain's CDR3 is CASSVVGTDTGELFF. DNA for the CDR3: TGTGCCAGCAGCGTAGTAGGGACAGACACCGGGGAGCTGTTTTTT.

This clone was recorded a few times. The chain has TRBV29-1 and TRBJ2-1, with 8 bases fitting TRBD1. Germline V gene data show CDR1 as SQVTM and CDR2 as ANQGSEA. The CDR3 is 12 amino acids. After removal of 4 bases from V and 6 bases from J, the junction contained 2 bases not matched to a gene. For the CDR3, the DNA is TGCAGCGTTGCCAGGGGGCCCAATGAGCAGTTCTTC. As protein: CSVARGPNEQFF.

This CDR3 reads CASSTHRGYNGELFF. The DNA for the CDR3 is TGTGCCAGTAGTACTCACAGGGGGTATAACGGGGAGCTGTTTTTT. The chain uses TRBV19 and TRBJ2-2; 8 bases match TRBD1. Unmatched junction bases numbered 8, after V lost 4 bases and J lost 7 bases. CDR1 and CDR2 (germline): LNHDA, SQIVND (reference sequence). The CDR3 runs 15 residues.

The chain links TRBV2 to TRBJ1-1; 7 nucleotides line up with TRBD1. The CDR3 runs 11 residues. V trimming: 5 bases; J trimming: 11 bases; junction bases outside the gene matches: 5. The germline gives CDR1 SNHLY, CDR2 FYNNEI. The CDR3 sequence is CASSPGQEAFF. The CDR3, as DNA: TGTGCCAGCAGTCCCGGACAGGAGGCTTTCTTT.

The chain joins TRBV10-1 to TRBJ2-1, with D maybe TRBD2 (5 bases). This CDR3 has 15 amino acids. Germline loops: CDR1 WNHNN, CDR2 SYGVQD (reference sequence). Trimming pared 4 bases from V and 0 bases from J, leaving 10 bases between. CDR3 residues: CASSGQRTSYNEQFF. DNA of the CDR3: TGCGCCAGCAGTGGTCAGCGGACCTCCTACAATGAGCAGTTCTTC.

The V call is TRBV5-1, the J call TRBJ1-1; 10 nucleotides line up with TRBD1. The CDR3 contains 14 residues. Germline loops: CDR1 SGHRS, CDR2 YFSETQ. V dropped 5 bases and J dropped 4; count of bases not matched to a gene: 5. CDR3 protein: CASRRTGGGTEAFF. For the CDR3, the DNA is TGCGCCAGCAGACGGACAGGGGGAGGCACTGAAGCTTTCTTT. The whole variable domain, remainder taken from reference TRBV5-1 and TRBJ1-1, is KAGVTQTPRYLIKTRGQQVTLSCSPISGHRSVSWYQQTPGQGLQFLFEYFSETQRNKGNFPGRFSGRQFSNSRSEMNVSTLELGDSALYLCASRRTGGGTEAFFGQGTRLTVV.

This rearrangement joins TRBV19 to TRBJ2-7; 11 nucleotides agree with TRBD2. Germline V lookup: CDR1 LNHDA, CDR2 SQIVND (reference sequence). This CDR3 is built from 15 residues. With 3 bases clipped from V and 0 bases from J, the junction kept 1 base outside the gene matches. Here the CDR3 reads CASSMGTSGSYEQYF. The CDR3 DNA follows: TGTGCCAGTAGTATGGGGACTAGCGGCTCCTACGAGCAGTACTTC.

The V call is TRBV5-6, the J call TRBJ2-7, with D perhaps TRBD2 (6 bases). V dropped 3 bases and J dropped 1 base, with 11 bases sitting between them. This CDR3 has 14 amino acids. The germline CDR1 and CDR2 sequences are SGHDT and YYEEEE. The CDR3 reads CASSWGTRSYEQYF. The DNA for the CDR3 is TGTGCCAGCAGCTGGGGGACTCGGTCCTACGAGCAGTACTTC.

The chain has TRBV1 and TRBJ2-3; no check of the table's D call, TRBD2, against the DNA was made. TRBV1 is labeled a pseudogene. CDR3 size: 15 residues. The CDR3 loop is CTSSQGGLATDTQYF. CDR3 coding DNA: TGCACCAGCAGCCAAGGAGGTCTAGCGACAGATACGCAGTATTTT.

This clone has just a few counts. The chain links TRBV2 to TRBJ2-7, with TRBD1 as a possible D gene (6 bases). CDR1 and CDR2 (germline): SNHLY, FYNNEI. V dropped 5 bases and J dropped 1 base, with 15 bases sitting between them. The CDR3 covers 15 residues. For the CDR3, the DNA is TGTGCCAGCAGTAGACAGGAGACCTTATCCTACGAGCAGTACTTC. This sequence encodes CASSRQETLSYEQYF.

This sequence joins TRBV4-2 and TRBJ2-3, with 9 positions matching TRBD2. The J segment lost 2 bases and the V segment lost 0 bases, leaving 18 bases of the junction unmatched. The CDR3 is made up of 21 amino acids. Germline V gene lookup returns CDR1 LGHNA and CDR2 YNFKEQ. The CDR3 region has the DNA TGTGCCAGCAGCCAAGAATTTATCTGGCGGGAGGGCCCCAAGGCCACAGATACGCAGTATTTT. Translation: CASSQEFIWREGPKATDTQYF.

The chain links TRBV7-2 to TRBJ2-7; D possibly corresponds to TRBD1 (6 bases). V lost 6 bases and J lost 0, with 12 bases in between. The CDR3 runs to 14 residues. CDR1 and CDR2 (germline): SGHTA, FQGNSA. The CDR3 DNA reads TGTGCCAGCAGTTGGACAGAGACCTCCTACGAGCAGTACTTC. Amino acid sequence: CASSWTETSYEQYF.

The chain uses TRBV7-9 and TRBJ2-7; 8 nucleotides line up with TRBD2. The length of the CDR3 is 19 residues. Germline CDR1 reads SEHNR; CDR2 reads FQNEAQ (reference sequence). V lost 0 bases and J lost 4; bases outside the gene matches: 17. The CDR3, as DNA: TGTGCCAGCAGCTTAGCCGGGACTAGAAGGCGCCGCCAAAGATACGAGCAGTACTTC. It codes for CASSLAGTRRRRQRYEQYF.

The V call is TRBV29-1, the J call TRBJ2-3; D gene unclear. V shed 4 bases and J shed 6 bases, with 14 bases lying between them. CDR1 is SQVTM, CDR2 ANQGSEA, per germline. The CDR3 runs to 13 residues. CDR3 protein: CSVGSDPGDTQYF. The CDR3 coding sequence is TGCAGCGTTGGTTCGGATCCCGGGGATACGCAGTATTTT.

V gene TRBV19 combines with J gene TRBJ1-5; D unresolved. The CDR3 has 11 residues. V was clipped by 9 bases and J by 5 bases, with 8 bases between them. CDR1 is LNHDA and CDR2 is SQIVND in the germline V gene (reference sequence). CDR3 sequence: CASGWYQPQHF. In DNA, the CDR3 is TGTGCCAGCGGTTGGTATCAGCCCCAGCATTTT.

This sequence joins TRBV5-5 and TRBJ1-2; TRBD1 matches at 10 bases. CDR1 SGHKS and CDR2 YYEKEE come from the germline V gene (reference sequence). CDR3 size: 15 residues. V dropped 4 bases and J dropped 5; count of bases not matched to a gene: 8. CDR3 amino acids: CASSPGQGRQYGYTF. As DNA, the CDR3 is TGTGCCAGCAGCCCGGGACAGGGGAGACAGTATGGCTACACCTTC.